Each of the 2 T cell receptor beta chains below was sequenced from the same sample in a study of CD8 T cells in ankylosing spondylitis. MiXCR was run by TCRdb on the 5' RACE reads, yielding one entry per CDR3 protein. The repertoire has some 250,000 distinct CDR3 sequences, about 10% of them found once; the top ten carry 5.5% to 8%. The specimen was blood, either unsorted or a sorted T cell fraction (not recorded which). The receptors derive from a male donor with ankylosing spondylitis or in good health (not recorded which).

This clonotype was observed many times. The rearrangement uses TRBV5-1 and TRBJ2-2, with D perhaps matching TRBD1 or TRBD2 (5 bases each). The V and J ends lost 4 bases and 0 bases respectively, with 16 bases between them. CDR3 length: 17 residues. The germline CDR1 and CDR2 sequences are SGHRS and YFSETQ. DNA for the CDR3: TGCGCCAGCAGCCTCCAGGGAGACTTCGCGAACACCGGGGAGCTGTTTTTT. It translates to CASSLQGDFANTGELFF.

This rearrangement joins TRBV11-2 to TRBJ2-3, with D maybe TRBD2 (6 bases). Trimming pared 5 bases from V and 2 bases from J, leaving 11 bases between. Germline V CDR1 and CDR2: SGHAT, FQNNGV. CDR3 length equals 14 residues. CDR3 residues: CASSGRDFTDTQYF. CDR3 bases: TGTGCCAGCAGCGGACGGGACTTCACAGATACGCAGTATTTT.